Presented here are 28 T cell receptor beta chains from one specimen sequenced in a study of T cells in Graves' hyperthyroidism and ophthalmopathy. Amplified TCR beta CDR3 regions came from RNA transcripts. A set of HTBI primers served as the primers for a first-round RT-PCR of the TCR CDR3. Each CDR3 protein is one row after TCRdb ran MiXCR on the multiplex PCR reads. Found here are about 640,000 distinct CDR3 sequences, 40% to 55% of them singletons; the top ten hold 7% to 7.5%. Sequenced material: peripheral blood or thyroid tissue (not recorded which). Source of these receptors: an adult man with Graves' disease, either hyperthyroidism or ophthalmopathy (not recorded which).

The genes are TRBV15 and TRBJ1-1, with D tentatively TRBD1 (5 bases). Trimming cost V 3 bases and J 1 base, with 9 bases left between them. CDR1 LNHNV and CDR2 YYDKDF come from the germline V gene (reference sequence). The CDR3 loop spans 14 amino acids. The CDR3 nucleotides read TGTGCCACCAGCAGGAGACAGAGGAACACTGAAGCTTTCTTT. This translates into CATSRRQRNTEAFF.

There are a few counts of this clonotype. The chain carries TRBV10-3 and TRBJ1-1; TRBD1 matches at 8 bases. J gave up 3 bases and V 11 bases, and 14 bases lay outside the gene matches. The CDR3 is 15 residues long. Germline CDR1 and CDR2: ENHRY and SYGVKD. In DNA, the CDR3 is TGTGCCGTCGGACAGGGAAAATCGCGGGACACTGAAGCTTTCTTT. Its translation: CAVGQGKSRDTEAFF.

V gene TRBV2 combines with J gene TRBJ2-5, with 7 nucleotides matching TRBD1. This CDR3 contains 15 residues. Germline V gene lookup returns CDR1 SNHLY and CDR2 FYNNEI. V shed 4 bases and J 5 bases; nucleotides not matched to a gene: 10. The CDR3 sequence: CASSGPTGLGETQYF. The CDR3 DNA sequence: TGTGCCAGCAGTGGACCGACAGGGTTGGGTGAGACCCAGTACTTC.

A few counts support this clonotype. The J gene is TRBJ1-5, the V gene TRBV7-8; the D is unclear. The ends were cut back, 5 bases at V and 4 bases at J, with 15 bases in the middle. The CDR3 covers 15 residues. CDR1 and CDR2 from the germline V gene are SGHVS and FQNEAQ. DNA for the CDR3: TGTGCCAGCAGCCATGCCGGGGTAGGGAATCAGCCCCAGCATTTT. Encoded protein: CASSHAGVGNQPQHF.

This clonotype was seen a handful of times. This sequence joins TRBV6-5 and TRBJ1-6, with D unresolved. Trimming stripped 2 bases from V and 10 bases from J, with 15 bases between. The germline V gene encodes CDR1 MNHEY and CDR2 SVGAGI. The CDR3 covers 15 residues. The CDR3 sequence is CASSYGGIGGSPLHF. The CDR3 bases are TGTGCCAGCAGTTACGGAGGAATCGGTGGGTCACCCCTCCACTTT.

This clonotype has only a few counts. The V gene is TRBV12-3 or TRBV12-4, the J gene TRBJ2-5; D is ambiguous. The CDR3 length is 13 residues. V lost 5 bases and J 2 bases, leaving 9 bases between the germline ends. The CDR3 region is CASSRAAQETQYF. CDR3 DNA: TGTGCCAGCAGTAGGGCAGCTCAAGAGACCCAGTACTTC.

The chain combines TRBV5-1 with TRBJ1-1, with D possibly TRBD1 on 5 matching bases. This CDR3 has 14 residues. Germline assignment: CDR1 SGHRS and CDR2 YFSETQ. The ends were cut back, 0 bases at V and 4 bases at J, with 10 bases in the middle. This CDR3 is CASSLGMGGTEAFF. The CDR3 coding sequence is TGCGCCAGCAGCTTGGGAATGGGGGGCACTGAAGCTTTCTTT.

This clonotype appeared a few times. This chain joins TRBV12-3 or TRBV12-4 and TRBJ1-5, with D hard to call. There are 13 residues in the CDR3. The V end was cut by 7 bases, the J end by 8 bases, with 15 bases between. This CDR3 is CASTDAFGEPQHF. In nucleotides, the CDR3 is TGTGCCAGCACGGACGCGTTCGGAGAGCCCCAGCATTTT.

The sample holds a few counts of this clonotype. The rearrangement links TRBV5-1 to TRBJ1-2; the D is unclear. This CDR3 spans 14 amino acids. Germline assignment: CDR1 SGHRS and CDR2 YFSETQ. V was clipped by 1 base and J by 4 bases, with 11 bases between them. The CDR3 spells CASSLTGDFYGYTF. Written as DNA, the CDR3 is TGCGCCAGCAGCTTGACCGGAGATTTCTATGGCTACACCTTC.

Note on this clonotype: Sequence at one end of the junction differs from germline and may be a read error. The chain recombines TRBV20-1 with TRBJ2-7; 9 positions agree with TRBD2. The CDR3 has 13 residues. Germline-derived CDR1 and CDR2 are DFQATT and SNEGSKA (reference sequence). DNA for the CDR3: TGCAGTGCTAGACTAGCGGGAACCTACCAGCAGTACTTC. It specifies CSARLAGTYQQYF.

This sequence joins TRBV7-2 and TRBJ1-4, with D perhaps TRBD1 (5 bases). Per germline, CDR1 SGHTA and CDR2 FQGNSA. With 6 bases removed from V and 3 bases from J, the gap between germline ends came to 17 bases. The CDR3 consists of 16 residues. CDR3 loop: CASSPPLGGANEKLFF. The CDR3, as DNA: TGTGCCAGCAGTCCACCTCTGGGGGGGGCTAATGAAAAACTGTTTTTT.

This clonotype was observed a few times. The chain employs TRBV9 and TRBJ1-2; perhaps TRBD1 as D (6 bases). The CDR3 sequence is 14 residues long. Germline V gene sequence: CDR1 SGDLS, CDR2 YYNGEE. V was pared by 0 bases and J by 5 bases, with 11 bases between. CDR3 nucleotides: TGTGCCAGCAGCGTAGGGGGCAGGGGATATGGCTACACCTTC. Translation gives CASSVGGRGYGYTF.

In regard to this clonotype: One end of the junction is discordant with germline, which a read error may explain. V usage is TRBV5-6 and J usage is TRBJ1-4; D is uncertain. Germline V lookup: CDR1 SGHDT, CDR2 YYEEEE. This CDR3 is built from 16 residues. As DNA, the CDR3 is TGCGCCAGCAGCCCCCCAGAGGCAGCAACTAATGAAAAACTGTTTTTT. Protein sequence: CASSPPEAATNEKLFF. The full variable domain, rest sourced from reference TRBV5-6 and TRBJ1-4, is DAGVTQSPTHLIKTRGQQVTLRCSPKSGHDTVSWYQQALGQGPQFIFQYYEEEERQRGNFPDRFSGHQFPNYSSELNVNALLLGDSALYLCASSPPEAATNEKLFFGSGTQLSVL.

This clonotype was seen more than once but under ten times. The V and J genes are TRBV16 and TRBJ1-5; D is unclear. This CDR3 region has 15 residues. V was clipped by 6 bases and J by 0 bases, with 12 bases between them. Per the germline V gene, CDR1 is KGHSY and CDR2 is FQNENV. CDR3 in DNA: TGTGCCAGCAGTGGGCCCTGGGATAGCAATCAGCCCCAGCATTTT. Its protein is CASSGPWDSNQPQHF.

A few counts support this clonotype. The rearrangement links TRBV19 to TRBJ2-7; D perhaps matches TRBD2 (5 bases). V dropped 8 bases and J dropped 0 bases, with 8 bases sitting between them. CDR1 LNHDA and CDR2 SQIVND come from the germline V gene (reference sequence). This CDR3 has 12 amino acids. The CDR3 is CASGGLSYEQYF. The CDR3 bases are TGTGCCAGTGGCGGACTCTCCTACGAGCAGTACTTC.

The chain links TRBV20-1 to TRBJ2-2, with 9 bases identical to TRBD1. Germline CDR1 is DFQATT and CDR2 is SNEGSKA (reference sequence). CDR3 size: 16 residues. V dropped 4 bases and J dropped 3; count of bases not matched to a gene: 9. CDR3 region: CSATAPDRGYTGELFF. The DNA for the CDR3 is TGCAGTGCTACAGCCCCTGACAGGGGGTACACCGGGGAGCTGTTTTTT.

The J gene is TRBJ1-5, the V gene TRBV19; 11 bases match TRBD1. J was trimmed by 2 bases and V by 11 bases; bases with no gene match: 5. The CDR3 has 14 residues. Germline V gene data show CDR1 as LNHDA and CDR2 as SQIVND (reference sequence). The CDR3 DNA follows: TGTGCCTGGACAGGGGGCATCGGCAATCAGCCCCAGCATTTT. Translated, it gives CAWTGGIGNQPQHF.

V is TRBV4-1 and J is TRBJ2-2; 9 positions match TRBD1. Germline values: CDR1 MGHRA, CDR2 YSYEKL. V was pared by 3 bases and J by 3 bases, with 8 bases of the junction left unmatched. CDR3 size: 17 residues. The CDR3 loop is CASSHLGTGRDTGELFF. The CDR3 DNA sequence: TGCGCCAGCAGCCACCTCGGGACAGGGCGGGACACCGGGGAGCTGTTTTTT.

This clonotype was detected a few times. The chain is built from TRBV7-2 and TRBJ2-7; 13 bases fit TRBD2. V shed 5 bases and J 7 bases; nucleotides not matched to a gene: 11. CDR1 is SGHTA, CDR2 FQGNSA, per germline. The CDR3 extends over 16 amino acids. CDR3 DNA: TGTGCCAGCAGCCAAGATGTGACTAGCGGGGGGCGGGAGCAGTACTTC. Its translation: CASSQDVTSGGREQYF. The full variable domain, completed using reference TRBV7-2 and TRBJ2-7, is GAGVSQSPSNKVTEKGKDVELRCDPISGHTALYWYRQSLGQGLEFLIYFQGNSAPDKSGLPSDRFSAERTGGSVSTLTIQRTQQEDSAVYLCASSQDVTSGGREQYFGPGTRLTVT.

This clonotype was counted a few times. Because the CDR3's place on the DNA is in doubt, the DNA is left out and the CDR3 is given as listed by TCRdb. The rearrangement joins TRBV7-9 to TRBJ2-7. The germline V gene has CDR1 SEHNR and CDR2 FQNEAQ (reference sequence). Termini included, the CDR3 measures 15 amino acids. The CDR3 spells CASSFCASVGNEQYF.

About this clonotype: This may arise from a read error, as a much more abundant clone is one base away. This chain links TRBV29-1 with TRBJ1-4; no clear D. The CDR3 sequence is 14 residues long. V was clipped by 3 bases and J by 7 bases, with 15 bases between them. Germline values: CDR1 SQVTM, CDR2 ANQGSEA. CDR3 residues: CSVDVASVSEKLFF. In nucleotides, the CDR3 is TGCAGCGTTGATGTGGCCTCCGTGAGTGAAAAACTGTTTTTT.

This clonotype was seen a few times. This chain uses TRBV7-9 with TRBJ2-5; possibly TRBD1 or TRBD2 for D (6 bases each). The CDR3 consists of 14 residues. From germline, CDR1 is SEHNR and CDR2 FQNEAQ (reference sequence). The V end was cut by 4 bases, the J end by 0 bases, with 9 bases between. In DNA form, the CDR3 reads TGTGCCAGCAGCTCTAGGGGGGACCAAGAGACCCAGTACTTC. It codes for CASSSRGDQETQYF. The complete variable domain, with remaining parts taken from reference TRBV7-9 and TRBJ2-5, reads DTGVSQNPRHKITKRGQNVTFRCDPISEHNRLYWYRQTLGQGPEFLTYFQNEAQLEKSRLLSDRFSAERPKGSFSTLEIQRTEQGDSAMYLCASSSRGDQETQYFGPGTRLLVL.

The chain links TRBV20-1 to TRBJ2-5; possible D gene TRBD2, 5 bases. Trimming cost V 1 base and J 5 bases, with 11 bases left between them. This CDR3 spans 13 amino acids. The V gene's germline CDR1 is DFQATT and CDR2 SNEGSKA (reference sequence). CDR3 in amino acids: CSARAGSRETQYF. CDR3 in DNA: TGCAGTGCTAGAGCGGGGTCCCGTGAGACCCAGTACTTC.

The chain recombines TRBV7-3 with TRBJ2-5, with 7 bases that match TRBD1. The CDR3 spans 11 residues. Germline-derived CDR1 and CDR2 are SGHTA and FQGTGA. Trimming at V came to 5 bases and at J to 9 bases, leaving 3 bases not matched to a gene. In DNA, the CDR3 is TGTGCCAGCAGCCCCCAGGGGGCCCAGTACTTC. It is translated as CASSPQGAQYF.

To note about this clonotype: Just one base apart from a much larger clone, this may be a read error. This sequence joins TRBV7-2 and TRBJ2-5; D is ambiguous. Germline V gene lookup returns CDR1 SGHTA and CDR2 FQGNSA. There are 14 residues in the CDR3. CDR3 residues: CASSSPGRPEAQYF. DNA of the CDR3: TGTGCCAGCAGCTCTCCAGGACGACCAGAGGCCCAGTACTTC.

This clonotype was seen a handful of times. V is TRBV12-3 or TRBV12-4 and J is TRBJ2-7, with 7 bases matching TRBD2. V trimming: 4 bases; J trimming: 2 bases; junction bases outside the gene matches: 5. The CDR3 loop spans 14 amino acids. This CDR3 reads CASSSLGGTYEQYF. The CDR3 DNA is TGTGCCAGCAGTTCGCTGGGAGGGACCTACGAGCAGTACTTC.

The chain recombines TRBV24-1 with TRBJ1-5; TRBD1 is a possible D gene (5 bases). The CDR3 loop spans 17 amino acids. Per the germline V gene, CDR1 is KGHDR and CDR2 is SFDVKD. V was cut by 4 bases and J by 6 bases, with 21 bases left in between. The CDR3 nucleotides are TGTGCCACCAGTGACTCGTCCGCAGGGCGGTTCAGTCAGCCCCAGCATTTT. Protein: CATSDSSAGRFSQPQHF.

This clonotype was observed a single time. The gene calls are TRBV7-9 and TRBJ2-7, with D perhaps TRBD2 (6 bases). Trimming shortened V by 3 bases and J by 4 bases, and 19 bases separated the two germline ends. Germline CDR1 SEHNR, CDR2 FQNEAQ (reference sequence). The CDR3 has 16 residues. The CDR3 DNA sequence: TGTGCCAGCAGCTTGGGGCCTGGCAGGGAGGTTTACGAGCAGTACTTC. This sequence encodes CASSLGPGREVYEQYF.